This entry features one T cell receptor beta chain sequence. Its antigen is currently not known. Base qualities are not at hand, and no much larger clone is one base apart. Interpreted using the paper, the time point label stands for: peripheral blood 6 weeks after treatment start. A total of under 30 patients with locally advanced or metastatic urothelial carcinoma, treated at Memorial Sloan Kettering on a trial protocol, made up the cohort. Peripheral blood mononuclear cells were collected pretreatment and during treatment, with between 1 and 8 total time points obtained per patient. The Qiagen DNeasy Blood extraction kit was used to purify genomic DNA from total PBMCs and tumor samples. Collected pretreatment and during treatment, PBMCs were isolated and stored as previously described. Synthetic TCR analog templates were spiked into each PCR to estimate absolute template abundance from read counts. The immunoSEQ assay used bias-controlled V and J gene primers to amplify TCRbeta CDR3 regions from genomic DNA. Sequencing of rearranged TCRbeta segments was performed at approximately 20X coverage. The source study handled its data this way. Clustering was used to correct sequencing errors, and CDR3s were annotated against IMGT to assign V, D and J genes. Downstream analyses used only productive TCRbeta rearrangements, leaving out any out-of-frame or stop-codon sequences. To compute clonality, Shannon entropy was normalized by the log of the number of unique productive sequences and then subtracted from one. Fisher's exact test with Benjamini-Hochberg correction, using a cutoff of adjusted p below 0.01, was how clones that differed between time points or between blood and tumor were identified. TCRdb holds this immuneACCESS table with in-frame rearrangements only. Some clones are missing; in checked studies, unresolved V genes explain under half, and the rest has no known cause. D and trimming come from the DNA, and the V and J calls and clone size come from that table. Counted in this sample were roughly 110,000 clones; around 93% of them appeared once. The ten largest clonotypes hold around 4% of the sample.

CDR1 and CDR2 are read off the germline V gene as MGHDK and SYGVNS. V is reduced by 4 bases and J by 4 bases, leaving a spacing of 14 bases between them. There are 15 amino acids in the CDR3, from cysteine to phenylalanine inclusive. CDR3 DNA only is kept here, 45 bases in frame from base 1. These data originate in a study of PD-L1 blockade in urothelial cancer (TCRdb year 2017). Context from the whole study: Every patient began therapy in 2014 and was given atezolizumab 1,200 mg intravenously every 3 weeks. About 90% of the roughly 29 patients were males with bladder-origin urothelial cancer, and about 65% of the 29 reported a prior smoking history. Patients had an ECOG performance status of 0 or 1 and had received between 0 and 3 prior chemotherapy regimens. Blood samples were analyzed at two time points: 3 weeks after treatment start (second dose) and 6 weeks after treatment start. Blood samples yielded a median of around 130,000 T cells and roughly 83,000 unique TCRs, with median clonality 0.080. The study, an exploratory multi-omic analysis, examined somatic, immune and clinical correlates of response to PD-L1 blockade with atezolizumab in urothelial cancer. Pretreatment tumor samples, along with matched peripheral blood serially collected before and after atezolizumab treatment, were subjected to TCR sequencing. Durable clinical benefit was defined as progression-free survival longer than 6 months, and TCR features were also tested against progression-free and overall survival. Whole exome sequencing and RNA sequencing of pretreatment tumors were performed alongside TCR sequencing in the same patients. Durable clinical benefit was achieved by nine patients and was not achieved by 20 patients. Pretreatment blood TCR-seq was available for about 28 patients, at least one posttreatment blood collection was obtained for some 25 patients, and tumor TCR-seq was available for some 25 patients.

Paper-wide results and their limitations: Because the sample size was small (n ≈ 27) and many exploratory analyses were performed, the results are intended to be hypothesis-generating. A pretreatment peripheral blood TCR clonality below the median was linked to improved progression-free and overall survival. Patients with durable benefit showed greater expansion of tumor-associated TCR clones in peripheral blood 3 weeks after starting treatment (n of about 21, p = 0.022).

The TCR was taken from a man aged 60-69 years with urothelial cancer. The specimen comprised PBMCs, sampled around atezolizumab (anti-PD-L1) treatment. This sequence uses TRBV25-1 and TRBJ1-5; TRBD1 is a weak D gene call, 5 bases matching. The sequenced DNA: TGTGCCAGCAGTGGGACGACAGAATTAAATCAGCCCCAGCATTTT. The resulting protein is CASSGTTELNQPQHF. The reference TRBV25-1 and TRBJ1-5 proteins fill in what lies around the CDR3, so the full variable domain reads EADIYQTPRYLVIGTGKKITLECSQTMGHDKMYWYQQDPGMELHLIHYSYGVNSTEKGDLSSESTVSRIRTEHFPLTLESARPSHTSQYLCASSGTTELNQPQHFGDGTRLSIL.